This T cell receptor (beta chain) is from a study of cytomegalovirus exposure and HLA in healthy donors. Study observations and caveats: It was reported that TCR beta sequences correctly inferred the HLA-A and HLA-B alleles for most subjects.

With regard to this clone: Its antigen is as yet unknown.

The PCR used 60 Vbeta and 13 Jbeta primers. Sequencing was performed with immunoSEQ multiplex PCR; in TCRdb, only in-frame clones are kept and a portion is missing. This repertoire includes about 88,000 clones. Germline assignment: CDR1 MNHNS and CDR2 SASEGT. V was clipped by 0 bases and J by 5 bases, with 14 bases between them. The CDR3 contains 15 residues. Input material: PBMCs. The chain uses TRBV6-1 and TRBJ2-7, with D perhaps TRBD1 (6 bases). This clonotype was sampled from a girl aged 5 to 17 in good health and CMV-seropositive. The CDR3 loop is CASSEARQVGHEQYF. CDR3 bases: TGTGCCAGCAGTGAAGCCCGACAGGTGGGCCACGAGCAGTACTTC.